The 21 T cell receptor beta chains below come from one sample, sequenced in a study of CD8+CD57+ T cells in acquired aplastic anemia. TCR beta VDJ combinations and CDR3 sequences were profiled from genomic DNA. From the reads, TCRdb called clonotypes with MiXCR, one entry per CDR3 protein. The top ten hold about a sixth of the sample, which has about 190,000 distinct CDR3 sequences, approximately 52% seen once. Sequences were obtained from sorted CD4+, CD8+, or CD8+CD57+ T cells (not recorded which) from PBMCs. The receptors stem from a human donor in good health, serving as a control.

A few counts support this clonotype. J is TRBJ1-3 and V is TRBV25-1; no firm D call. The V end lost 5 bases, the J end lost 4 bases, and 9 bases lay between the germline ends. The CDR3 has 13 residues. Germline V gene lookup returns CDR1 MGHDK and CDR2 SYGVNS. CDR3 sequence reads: CASSRYSGNTIYF. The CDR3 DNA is TGTGCCAGCAGTCGGTACTCCGGAAACACCATATATTTT. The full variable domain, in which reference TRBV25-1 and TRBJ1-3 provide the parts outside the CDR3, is EADIYQTPRYLVIGTGKKITLECSQTMGHDKMYWYQQDPGMELHLIHYSYGVNSTEKGDLSSESTVSRIRTEHFPLTLESARPSHTSQYLCASSRYSGNTIYFGEGSWLTVV.

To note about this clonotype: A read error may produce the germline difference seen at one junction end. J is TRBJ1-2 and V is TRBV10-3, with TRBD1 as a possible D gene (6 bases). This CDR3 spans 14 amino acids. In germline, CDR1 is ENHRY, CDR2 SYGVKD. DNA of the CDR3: TGCGCCACCACAACAGGGACCGGGGAGTATGACTACACCTTC. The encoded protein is CATTTGTGEYDYTF.

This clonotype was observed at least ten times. The CDR3 region is CASSFDSAGKLFF. The CDR3 region has the DNA TGTGCCAGCAGTTTCGACAGTGCAGGAAAACTGTTTTTT. This chain links TRBV27 with TRBJ1-4, with D possibly being TRBD1 (5 bases). Germline V gene sequence: CDR1 MNHEY, CDR2 SMNVEV (reference sequence). This CDR3 region has 13 residues. The germline V and J ends were trimmed by 3 bases and 10 bases, with 12 bases remaining between them.

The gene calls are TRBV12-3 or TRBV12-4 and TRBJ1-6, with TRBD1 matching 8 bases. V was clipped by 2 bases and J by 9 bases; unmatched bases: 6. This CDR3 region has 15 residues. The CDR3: CASSLQGTGGSPLHF. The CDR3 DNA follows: TGTGCCAGCAGTTTACAGGGGACAGGTGGTTCACCCCTCCACTTT.

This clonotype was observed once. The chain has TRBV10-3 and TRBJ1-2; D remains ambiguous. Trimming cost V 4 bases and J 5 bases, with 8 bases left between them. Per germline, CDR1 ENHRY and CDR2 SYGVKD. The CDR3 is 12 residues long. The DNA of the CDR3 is TGTGCCATCAGTGCCAATGAGTATGGCTACACCTTC. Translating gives CAISANEYGYTF.

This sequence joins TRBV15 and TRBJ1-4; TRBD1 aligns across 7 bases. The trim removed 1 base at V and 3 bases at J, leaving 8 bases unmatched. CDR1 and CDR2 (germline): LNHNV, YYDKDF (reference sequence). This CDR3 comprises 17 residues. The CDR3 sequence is CATSRGGQSYPNEKLFF. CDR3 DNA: TGTGCCACCAGCAGAGGGGGACAGTCATATCCTAATGAAAAACTGTTTTTT.

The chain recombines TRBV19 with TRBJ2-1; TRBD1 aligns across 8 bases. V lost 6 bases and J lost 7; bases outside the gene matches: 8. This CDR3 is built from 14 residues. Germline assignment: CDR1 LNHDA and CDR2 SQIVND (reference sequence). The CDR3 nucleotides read TGTGCCAGTAGACCGGGACAGGTTTCGAATGAGCAGTTCTTC. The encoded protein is CASRPGQVSNEQFF.

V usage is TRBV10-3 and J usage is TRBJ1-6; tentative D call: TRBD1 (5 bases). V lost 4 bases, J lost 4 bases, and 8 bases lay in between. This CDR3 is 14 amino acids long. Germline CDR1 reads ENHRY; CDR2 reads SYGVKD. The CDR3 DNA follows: TGTGCCATCAGTGGGGGGAGGTATAATTCACCCCTCCACTTT. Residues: CAISGGRYNSPLHF.

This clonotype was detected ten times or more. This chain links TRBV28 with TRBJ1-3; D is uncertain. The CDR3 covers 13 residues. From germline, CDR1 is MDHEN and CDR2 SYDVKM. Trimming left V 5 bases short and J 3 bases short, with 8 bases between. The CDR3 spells CASSRPIGNTIYF. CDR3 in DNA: TGTGCCAGCAGTCGGCCCATTGGAAACACCATATATTTT.

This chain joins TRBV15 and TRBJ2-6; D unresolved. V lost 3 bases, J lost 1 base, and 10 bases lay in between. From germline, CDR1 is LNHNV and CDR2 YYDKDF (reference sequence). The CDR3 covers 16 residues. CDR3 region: CATSSLGLSGANVLTF. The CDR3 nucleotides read TGTGCCACCAGCAGTTTAGGGCTTTCTGGGGCCAACGTCCTGACTTTC.

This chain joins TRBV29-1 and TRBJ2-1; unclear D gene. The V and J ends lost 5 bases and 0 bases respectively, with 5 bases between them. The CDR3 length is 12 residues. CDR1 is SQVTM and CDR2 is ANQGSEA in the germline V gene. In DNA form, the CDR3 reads TGCAGCGTTTATAGCTCCTACAATGAGCAGTTCTTC. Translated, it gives CSVYSSYNEQFF.

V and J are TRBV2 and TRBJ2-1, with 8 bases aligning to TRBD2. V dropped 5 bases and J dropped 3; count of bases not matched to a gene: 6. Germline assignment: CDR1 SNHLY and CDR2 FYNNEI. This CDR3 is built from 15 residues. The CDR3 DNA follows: TGTGCCAGCAGTTCCACCGGGACTAGCTACAATGAGCAGTTCTTC. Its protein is CASSSTGTSYNEQFF. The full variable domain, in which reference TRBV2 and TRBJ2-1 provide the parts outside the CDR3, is EPEVTQTPSHQVTQMGQEVILRCVPISNHLYFYWYRQILGQKVEFLVSFYNNEISEKSEIFDDQFSVERPDGSNFTLKIRSTKLEDSAMYFCASSSTGTSYNEQFFGPGTRLTVL.

The CDR3 reads CASSPSRAAIYGYTF. The CDR3 DNA reads as TGCGCCAGCAGCCCATCCAGGGCCGCAATCTATGGCTACACCTTC. This chain joins TRBV4-3 and TRBJ1-2, with D perhaps matching TRBD1 (5 bases). CDR1 LGHNA and CDR2 YSLEER come from the germline V gene. CDR3 length equals 15 residues. V gave up 4 bases and J gave up 4 bases, with 16 bases separating them.

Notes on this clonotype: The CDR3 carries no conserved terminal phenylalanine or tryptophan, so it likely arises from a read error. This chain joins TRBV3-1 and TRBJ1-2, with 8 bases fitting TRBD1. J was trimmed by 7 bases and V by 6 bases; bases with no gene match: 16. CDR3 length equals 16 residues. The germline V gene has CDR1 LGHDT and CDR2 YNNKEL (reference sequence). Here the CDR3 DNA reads TGTGCCAGCAGGTCGACAGGGGCCGGTAATGCTGGTGGCTACACCCTC. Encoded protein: CASRSTGAGNAGGYTL.

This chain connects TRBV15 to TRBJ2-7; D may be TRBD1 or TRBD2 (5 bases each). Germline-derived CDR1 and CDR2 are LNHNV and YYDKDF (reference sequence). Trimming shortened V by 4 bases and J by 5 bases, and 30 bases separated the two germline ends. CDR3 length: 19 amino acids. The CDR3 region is CATSKVMGGARGSAHEQYF. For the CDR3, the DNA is TGTGCCACCAGCAAAGTAATGGGTGGAGCCCGGGGCAGCGCCCACGAGCAGTACTTC.

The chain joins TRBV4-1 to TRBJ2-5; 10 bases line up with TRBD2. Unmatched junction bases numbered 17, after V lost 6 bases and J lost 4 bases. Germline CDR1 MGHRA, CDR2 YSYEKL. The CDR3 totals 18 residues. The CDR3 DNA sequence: TGCGCCAGCAGTCTAGGAGAAGCGGGGGGGCCGGGGGTAGAGACCCAGTACTTC. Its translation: CASSLGEAGGPGVETQYF.

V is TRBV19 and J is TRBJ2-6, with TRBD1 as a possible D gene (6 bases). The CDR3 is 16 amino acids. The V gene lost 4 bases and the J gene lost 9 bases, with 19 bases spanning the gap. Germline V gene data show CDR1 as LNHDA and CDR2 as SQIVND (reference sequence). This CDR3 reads CASSTGTLLRGNVLTF. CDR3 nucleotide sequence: TGTGCCAGTAGTACCGGGACACTTCTTAGGGGCAACGTCCTGACTTTC. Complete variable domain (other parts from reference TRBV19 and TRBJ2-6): DGGITQSPKYLFRKEGQNVTLSCEQNLNHDAMYWYRQDPGQGLRLIYYSQIVNDFQKGDIAEGYSVSREKKESFPLTVTSAQKNPTAFYLCASSTGTLLRGNVLTFGAGSRLTVL.

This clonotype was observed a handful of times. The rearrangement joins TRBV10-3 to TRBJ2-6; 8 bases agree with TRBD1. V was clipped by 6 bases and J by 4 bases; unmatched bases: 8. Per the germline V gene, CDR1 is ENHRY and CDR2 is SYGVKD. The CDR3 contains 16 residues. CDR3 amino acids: CAISPTGVTGANVLTF. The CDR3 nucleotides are TGTGCCATCAGCCCGACAGGGGTAACCGGGGCCAACGTCCTGACTTTC.

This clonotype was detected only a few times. The CDR3 nucleotides read TGTGCCAGCAGTGAACAGGGGAATTCACCCCTCCACTTT. Translated, it gives CASSEQGNSPLHF. The J gene is TRBJ1-6, the V gene TRBV2; possible D gene TRBD1, 6 bases. The germline V gene encodes CDR1 SNHLY and CDR2 FYNNEI. V lost 2 bases, J lost 7 bases, and 6 bases lay in between. The CDR3 totals 13 residues. Full variable domain (remainder filled in from reference TRBV2 and TRBJ1-6): EPEVTQTPSHQVTQMGQEVILRCVPISNHLYFYWYRQILGQKVEFLVSFYNNEISEKSEIFDDQFSVERPDGSNFTLKIRSTKLEDSAMYFCASSEQGNSPLHFGNGTRLTVT.

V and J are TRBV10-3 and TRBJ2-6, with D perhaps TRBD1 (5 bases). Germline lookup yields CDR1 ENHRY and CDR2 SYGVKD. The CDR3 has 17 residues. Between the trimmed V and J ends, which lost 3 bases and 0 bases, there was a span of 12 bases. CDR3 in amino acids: CAISDPTGNSGANVLTF. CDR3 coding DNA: TGTGCCATCAGTGACCCCACAGGAAACTCTGGGGCCAACGTCCTGACTTTC.

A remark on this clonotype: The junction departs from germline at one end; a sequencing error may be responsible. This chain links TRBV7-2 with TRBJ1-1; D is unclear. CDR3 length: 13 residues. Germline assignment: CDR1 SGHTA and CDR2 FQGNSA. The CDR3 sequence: CASTPADDTEASF. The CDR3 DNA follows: TGTGCCAGCACCCCAGCAGACGACACTGAAGCTTCCTTT.